The 8 T cell receptor beta chains in this list originate from one sample, sequenced in a study of blood T cell repertoires in COVID-19 (dated by TCRdb to about 2020). The receptor library was made with the immunoSEQ multiplex PCR assay. The source is immuneACCESS, and TCRdb retained only in-frame sequences with V and J called. Part of the clones is not carried over; for the studies checked, unresolved V genes explain less than half of this, and the remainder is unexplained. The sample contains under 200,000 clones, over 60% of them found a single time. The top ten clones comprise around 8.1% of the sample. The sample comprised peripheral blood. Receptors originate from a man in his sixties with acute or convalescent COVID-19.

The rearrangement uses TRBV12-3 or TRBV12-4 and TRBJ2-4; TRBD2 agrees at 7 bases. The CDR3 sequence is 13 residues long. V lost 6 bases, J lost 8 bases, and 7 bases stayed unmatched. The CDR3 region is CASSWAGRDIQYF. CDR3 nucleotide sequence: TGTGCCAGCAGCTGGGCAGGGAGGGACATTCAGTACTTC.

This chain connects TRBV21-1 to TRBJ1-3. TRBV21-1 corresponds to a pseudogene. This CDR3 is built from 17 residues. The CDR3 bases are TGTGCCAGCAGCAAATCGGCCGGGGGGCAAAGTGGAAACACCATATATTTT. As protein: CASSKSAGGQSGNTIYF.

This clone was recorded once. The chain has TRBV7-2 and TRBJ2-1; no firm D call. The CDR3 is 13 residues long. Per germline, CDR1 SGHTA and CDR2 FQGNSA. V was trimmed by 2 bases and J by 6 bases, leaving 8 bases between them. For the CDR3, the DNA is TGTGCCAGCAGCTTACCCCCTTTCAATGAGCAGTTCTTC. It codes for CASSLPPFNEQFF.

The chain employs TRBV5-6 and TRBJ1-5; 7 nucleotides align to TRBD1. CDR1 is SGHDT and CDR2 is YYEEEE in the germline V gene. The length of the CDR3 is 15 residues. The V segment lost 4 bases and the J segment 4 bases; nucleotides outside the gene matches: 8. CDR3 nucleotides: TGTGCCAGCAGCGCCTACAGGGGCCATAATCAGCCCCAGCATTTT. It translates to CASSAYRGHNQPQHF.

The chain has TRBV24-1 and TRBJ2-3; 14 bases line up with TRBD2. The V segment lost 3 bases and the J segment 2 bases; nucleotides outside the gene matches: 6. The CDR3 spans 18 residues. The germline V gene has CDR1 KGHDR and CDR2 SFDVKD. CDR3 sequence reads: CATSDPGLAGGSTDTQYF. DNA for the CDR3: TGTGCCACCAGTGATCCCGGACTAGCGGGGGGCTCCACAGATACGCAGTATTTT.

This clone has only a few counts. This chain connects TRBV9 to TRBJ2-1; 7 bases map to TRBD2. J was trimmed by 7 bases and V by 0 bases; bases with no gene match: 7. Germline V gene data show CDR1 as SGDLS and CDR2 as YYNGEE. This CDR3 has 15 amino acids. CDR3 sequence (DNA): TGTGCCAGCAGCGTAGCGGGGGGTTCGTGGAATGAGCAGTTCTTC. Protein: CASSVAGGSWNEQFF.

DNA for the CDR3: TGTGCCACCAGTGACACACGAGACAGGGGGGGAGAAAAACTGTTTTTT. This gives the protein CATSDTRDRGGEKLFF. The V and J genes are TRBV24-1 and TRBJ1-4; 9 nucleotides align to TRBD1. This CDR3 has 16 residues. CDR1 is KGHDR, CDR2 SFDVKD, per germline. Germline trimming cut 4 bases from V and 8 bases from J; bases unmatched to any gene: 10.

This sequence joins TRBV4-3 and TRBJ1-1; D call uncertain. From germline, CDR1 is LGHNA and CDR2 YSLEER. The V and J ends lost 4 bases and 8 bases respectively, with 8 bases between them. The CDR3 totals 11 residues. DNA of the CDR3: TGCGCCAGCAGCCGTTTCCTAGAAGCTTTCTTT. As protein: CASSRFLEAFF.